This T cell receptor beta chain originates from a study of shared clonotypes between healthy human individuals. Every subset had its genomic DNA shared out evenly among several immunoSEQ plates. Only in-frame clones appear in the TCRdb table, and some are missing; sequencing was by immunoSEQ multiplex PCR. The sample has about a million clones; 77% are singletons. The V and J ends lost 0 bases and 8 bases respectively, with 3 bases between them. This CDR3 comprises 11 residues. In germline, CDR1 is SGHRS, CDR2 YFSETQ. J is TRBJ2-1 and V is TRBV5-1, with unresolved D. The TCR comes from a young man in good health. Some clones in this sample may be carry-over from other donors' samples. The sequencing input was memory CD4+ T cells from PBMCs. Subset in this sample: CD45RA-negative fraction. CDR3 sequence: CASSLAYEQFF. The CDR3, as DNA: TGCGCCAGCAGCTTGGCATATGAGCAGTTCTTC.